The 13 T cell receptor beta chains below all came from one sample that was sequenced in a study of shared clonotypes between healthy human individuals (dated by TCRdb to the early 2020s). Receptor amplification or capture employed the immunoSEQ multiplex PCR assay. TCRdb retrieved this table from immuneACCESS and kept in-frame rearrangements only. Not all clones are present; in checked studies, unresolved V genes account for under half, and no reason is known for the remainder. This sample gives about 2.5 million clones in total; roughly 90% of them show up just once. Of the sample, approximately 0.41% falls within the top ten clones. The sample comprised naive CD4+ T cells from PBMCs. The cell subset or site label, read with the paper, signifies: CD45RA+ positively selected. The receptors shown here come from a man aged 18 to 30 in good health. Some clones in this sample may be carry-over from other donors' samples.

The chain recombines TRBV7-9 with TRBJ2-1; the match to TRBD2 covers 7 bases. The CDR3 is 17 amino acids. The V and J ends lost 2 bases and 5 bases, in that order; junction bases with no gene match: 12. Germline assignment: CDR1 SEHNR and CDR2 FQNEAQ (reference sequence). Written as DNA, the CDR3 is TGTGCCAGCAGCTTAATCCCTAGCGGACAAACTAACAATGAGCAGTTCTTC. Translated, it gives CASSLIPSGQTNNEQFF. Full variable domain (rest looked up from reference TRBV7-9 and TRBJ2-1): DTGVSQNPRHKITKRGQNVTFRCDPISEHNRLYWYRQTLGQGPEFLTYFQNEAQLEKSRLLSDRFSAERPKGSFSTLEIQRTEQGDSAMYLCASSLIPSGQTNNEQFFGPGTRLTVL.

This chain uses TRBV28 with TRBJ1-3; TRBD1 matches at 9 bases. Trimming removed 6 bases from V and 5 bases from J; junction bases left unmatched: 8. Looked up from germline, CDR1 is MDHEN and CDR2 is SYDVKM. This CDR3 spans 15 amino acids. The CDR3 protein is CASRPPGTGRNTIYF. DNA of the CDR3: TGTGCCAGCAGACCCCCGGGGACAGGGAGAAACACCATATATTTT.

This chain joins TRBV30 and TRBJ2-1; 9 bases match TRBD2. This CDR3 has 14 residues. The J segment lost 7 bases and the V segment lost 2 bases, leaving 6 bases of the junction unmatched. The V gene's germline CDR1 is GTSNPN and CDR2 SVGIG (reference sequence). Written as DNA, the CDR3 is TGTGCCTGGAGTCGGCTAGCGGGAAAAAATGAGCAGTTCTTC. This translates into CAWSRLAGKNEQFF. Filled out from reference TRBV30 and TRBJ2-1, the complete variable domain reads SQTIHQWPATLVQPVGSPLSLECTVEGTSNPNLYWYRQAAGRGLQLLFYSVGIGQISSEVPQNLSASRPQDRQFILSSKKLLLSDSGFYLCAWSRLAGKNEQFFGPGTRLTVL.

This clone showed up just once. This chain joins TRBV7-3 and TRBJ2-7; 9 positions match TRBD2. Per the germline V gene, CDR1 is SGHTA and CDR2 is FQGTGA. With V trimmed by 8 bases and J by 4 bases, 6 bases remained unmatched. The CDR3 spans 13 residues. The CDR3 reads CASGGTSYYEQYF. CDR3 DNA: TGTGCCAGCGGGGGGACTAGCTATTACGAGCAGTACTTC.

The J gene is TRBJ1-4, the V gene TRBV5-1, with 8 positions matching TRBD1. Germline V gives CDR1 SGHRS, CDR2 YFSETQ. Trimming took 4 bases from V and 5 from J; bases not matched to a gene: 7. CDR3 length equals 15 residues. DNA of the CDR3: TGCGCCAGCAGCACGAGGACAGGGACGAATGAAAAACTGTTTTTT. It specifies CASSTRTGTNEKLFF.

This clone was seen a single time. CDR3 protein: CAGRKTSGSAGELFF. CDR3 DNA sequence: TGCGCCGGTCGGAAGACTAGCGGGAGCGCCGGGGAGCTGTTTTTT. The chain links TRBV5-1 to TRBJ2-2; 12 bases are shared with TRBD2. The CDR3 covers 15 residues. The germline V gene has CDR1 SGHRS and CDR2 YFSETQ. The V and J ends lost 10 bases and 6 bases, in that order; junction bases with no gene match: 10. Complete variable domain (other parts from reference TRBV5-1 and TRBJ2-2): KAGVTQTPRYLIKTRGQQVTLSCSPISGHRSVSWYQQTPGQGLQFLFEYFSETQRNKGNFPGRFSGRQFSNSRSEMNVSTLELGDSALYLCAGRKTSGSAGELFFGEGSRLTVL.

The chain carries TRBV6-6 and TRBJ2-7; D is undetermined. The CDR3 has 16 amino acids. Germline CDR1 reads MNHNY; CDR2 reads SVGAGI (reference sequence). V gave up 0 bases and J gave up 0 bases, with 12 bases separating them. CDR3 nucleotides: TGTGCCAGCAGTTACTCGAGGACGGATAGCTCCTACGAGCAGTACTTC. As protein: CASSYSRTDSSYEQYF.

The J gene is TRBJ2-2, the V gene TRBV5-1; 9 positions agree with TRBD1. V lost 1 base to trimming and J lost 5 bases; unmatched junction nucleotides: 12. The length of the CDR3 is 18 residues. Germline V gives CDR1 SGHRS, CDR2 YFSETQ. The CDR3 nucleotides are TGCGCCAGCAGCTTGTCGGGGTACAGGGGGCGTAGGACCGGGGAGCTGTTTTTT. It specifies CASSLSGYRGRRTGELFF.

The V and J genes are TRBV10-3 and TRBJ2-2; TRBD2 matches 7 bases. The CDR3 sequence is 16 residues long. The V segment lost 3 bases and the J segment 3 bases; nucleotides outside the gene matches: 7. CDR1 is ENHRY, CDR2 SYGVKD, per germline. Written as DNA, the CDR3 is TGTGCCATCAGTGAAACGGGAGGCCCGGACACCGGGGAGCTGTTTTTT. It codes for CAISETGGPDTGELFF.

The chain is built from TRBV5-1 and TRBJ2-3, with 16 bases matching TRBD2. V lost 4 bases and J lost 0; bases outside the gene matches: 8. The CDR3 is 19 amino acids. Germline V gives CDR1 SGHRS, CDR2 YFSETQ. DNA for the CDR3: TGCGCCAGCAGCAGGAGGGGACTAGCGGGAGGGGTTAGCACAGATACGCAGTATTTT. Its translation is CASSRRGLAGGVSTDTQYF.

As for this clone: Other nucleotide sequences in the sample specify the same CDR3. The rearrangement links TRBV30 to TRBJ2-5, with D hard to call. The V and J ends lost 3 bases and 4 bases respectively, with 6 bases between them. The CDR3 loop spans 11 amino acids. In germline, CDR1 is GTSNPN, CDR2 SVGIG (reference sequence). The CDR3 DNA reads as TGTGCCTGGAGGGGTGGAGAGACCCAGTACTTC. This gives the protein CAWRGGETQYF.

This sequence joins TRBV5-4 and TRBJ2-1; D possibly corresponds to TRBD2 (5 bases). V dropped 4 bases and J dropped 4 bases, with 18 bases sitting between them. Germline-derived CDR1 and CDR2 are SGHNT and YYREEE (reference sequence). This CDR3 spans 16 amino acids. CDR3 sequence: CASSILPPGGYNEQFF. In DNA form, the CDR3 reads TGTGCCAGCAGCATCCTACCCCCCGGCGGGTACAATGAGCAGTTCTTC.

As DNA, the CDR3 is TGTGCCAGTAGTATGCAGGGGTTAGAAGAGACCCAGTACTTC. Translated: CASSMQGLEETQYF. V is TRBV19 and J is TRBJ2-5, with a possible D match to TRBD1 (6 bases). CDR3 length: 14 residues. V shed 3 bases and J shed 3 bases, with 11 bases lying between them. Germline V gene sequence: CDR1 LNHDA, CDR2 SQIVND (reference sequence).